Shown below are 21 T cell receptor beta chains from a single sample sequenced in a study of T-cell reconstitution after alpha-beta-depleted transplantation in children. Using unique molecular identifiers, the investigators prepared the TCRbeta library. MiXCR, run by TCRdb on the PCR reads, gives a single entry per CDR3 protein. The sample carries 550,000 to 600,000 distinct CDR3 sequences, more than 20% recorded once. Here the sequenced sample was PBMCs, mostly from graft donor cells, taken 360 days after TCRalphabeta/CD19-depleted stem cell transplant. The receptors come from a boy in the first two years of life who had a stem cell transplant for acute myeloid leukemia, so the T cells may come from the graft donor.

The chain has TRBV6-1 and TRBJ2-7, with 9 bases lining up with TRBD1. CDR3 length: 14 residues. Germline CDR1 and CDR2: MNHNS and SASEGT. J gave up 6 bases and V 6 bases, and 9 bases lay outside the gene matches. The CDR3 reads CASRPDRGFSEQYV. DNA of the CDR3: TGTGCCAGCAGACCCGACAGGGGGTTTAGCGAGCAGTACGTC.

This clonotype was seen a handful of times. The chain employs TRBV25-1 and TRBJ1-1, with D perhaps matching TRBD1 (5 bases). This CDR3 region has 13 residues. Germline loops: CDR1 MGHDK, CDR2 SYGVNS. Between the trimmed V and J ends, which lost 5 bases and 3 bases, there was a span of 10 bases. This chain's CDR3 is CASSLTVDTEAFF. The DNA of the CDR3 is TGTGCCAGCAGTTTGACAGTCGACACTGAAGCTTTCTTT. Together with reference TRBV25-1 and TRBJ1-1, the CDR3 gives the full variable domain: EADIYQTPRYLVIGTGKKITLECSQTMGHDKMYWYQQDPGMELHLIHYSYGVNSTEKGDLSSESTVSRIRTEHFPLTLESARPSHTSQYLCASSLTVDTEAFFGQGTRLTVV.

The rearrangement joins TRBV12-3 or TRBV12-4 to TRBJ1-2; no reliable D call. The CDR3 has 13 residues. V gave up 5 bases and J gave up 0 bases, with 7 bases separating them. Written as DNA, the CDR3 is TGTGCCAGCAGTACGCAAGCTAACTATGGCTACACCTTC. This codes for CASSTQANYGYTF.

This clonotype has only a few counts. V and J are TRBV20-1 and TRBJ2-3, with 10 nucleotides matching TRBD1. This CDR3 region has 14 residues. With V trimmed by 1 base and J by 4 bases, 2 bases remained unmatched. Germline CDR1 DFQATT, CDR2 SNEGSKA (reference sequence). The CDR3 here is CSARGGTGADTQYF. The CDR3 coding sequence is TGCAGTGCTAGAGGAGGGACAGGGGCAGATACGCAGTATTTT.

At least ten counts were recorded for this clonotype. The V call is TRBV20-1, the J call TRBJ2-7; TRBD1 matches at 7 bases. The V gene end was trimmed by 4 bases and the J gene end by 4 bases; junction bases not matched to a gene: 1. Germline V lookup: CDR1 DFQATT, CDR2 SNEGSKA (reference sequence). This CDR3 is built from 11 residues. CDR3 in amino acids: CSAKQGYEQYV. Written as DNA, the CDR3 is TGCAGTGCTAAACAGGGGTACGAGCAGTACGTC.

This clonotype was seen more than once but under ten times. V is TRBV29-1 and J is TRBJ2-3; D is unresolved. V gave up 2 bases and J gave up 0 bases, with 3 bases separating them. CDR3 length: 12 amino acids. Germline values: CDR1 SQVTM, CDR2 ANQGSEA. CDR3 protein: CSVEMSTDTQYF. The CDR3 DNA is TGCAGCGTTGAAATGAGCACAGATACGCAGTATTTT.

The sample holds a few counts of this clonotype. The chain combines TRBV19 with TRBJ2-2, with 7 bases lining up with TRBD1. Trimming at V came to 4 bases and at J to 6 bases, leaving 5 bases not matched to a gene. Germline V gene data show CDR1 as LNHDA and CDR2 as SQIVND (reference sequence). CDR3 length: 14 residues. This CDR3 reads CASSNRGSAGELFF. CDR3 sequence (DNA): TGTGCCAGTAGTAACAGGGGTAGCGCCGGGGAGCTGTTTTTT.

This clonotype was seen a few times. The rearrangement uses TRBV20-1 and TRBJ1-1; weak D call: TRBD1 (5 bases). The CDR3 extends over 14 amino acids. Germline lookup yields CDR1 DFQATT and CDR2 SNEGSKA (reference sequence). V was pared by 3 bases and J by 0 bases, with 11 bases between. The CDR3 loop reads CSARNQGVNTEAFF. As DNA, the CDR3 is TGCAGTGCTAGGAATCAGGGAGTGAACACTGAAGCTTTCTTT.

The chain couples TRBV7-9 to TRBJ2-2; no clear D gene. Trimming left V 7 bases short and J 1 base short, with 16 bases between. CDR3 length: 16 residues. The germline gives CDR1 SEHNR, CDR2 FQNEAQ (reference sequence). The CDR3 protein is CASTRLGQMNTGELFF. Written as DNA, the CDR3 is TGTGCCAGCACTCGGCTCGGTCAGATGAACACCGGGGAGCTGTTTTTT.

The table lists this clonotype with many counts. The chain links TRBV29-1 to TRBJ2-1; 8 bases are a match to TRBD2. The CDR3 totals 17 residues. The ends lost 6 bases at V and 15 bases at J; junction bases unmatched: 28. CDR1 is SQVTM and CDR2 is ANQGSEA in the germline V gene. In DNA, the CDR3 is TGCAGCGTCCCGGATGATAGGGGACTAGTCTACCCTACACGCCCGTTCTTC. This sequence encodes CSVPDDRGLVYPTRPFF.

This clonotype was observed many times. The chain uses TRBV12-3 or TRBV12-4 and TRBJ2-5; D is unclear. The CDR3 contains 12 residues. V gave up 6 bases and J gave up 4 bases, with 9 bases separating them. In DNA, the CDR3 is TGTGCCAGCAGCTCTCATAGAGAGACCCAGTACTTC. Translated, it gives CASSSHRETQYF.

This clonotype was picked up many times. The chain is built from TRBV27 and TRBJ2-3; 7 bases line up with TRBD1. CDR1 is MNHEY, CDR2 SMNVEV, per germline (reference sequence). J gave up 4 bases and V 6 bases, and 10 bases lay outside the gene matches. There are 15 residues in the CDR3. CDR3 amino acids: CASSWSGQAPDTQYF. CDR3 nucleotide sequence: TGTGCCAGCAGCTGGTCCGGACAGGCGCCAGATACGCAGTATTTT.

This clonotype was recorded at least ten times. This chain uses TRBV6-2 or TRBV6-3 with TRBJ2-1; D might be TRBD1 (5 bases). The CDR3 runs 13 residues. Germline values: CDR1 MNHEY, CDR2 SVGEGT. Between the trimmed V and J ends, which lost 6 bases and 1 base, there was a span of 7 bases. The CDR3 loop reads CASRGVSYNEQFF. In nucleotides, the CDR3 is TGTGCCAGCAGAGGGGTTTCCTACAATGAGCAGTTCTTC.

The chain has TRBV12-3 or TRBV12-4 and TRBJ2-1; 10 bases map to TRBD1. This CDR3 contains 16 residues. V lost 1 base to trimming and J lost 7 bases; unmatched junction nucleotides: 7. Here the CDR3 DNA reads TGTGCCAGCAGTTTAGGAGGGACAGGGGCTGGAAATGAGCAGTTCTTC. Protein: CASSLGGTGAGNEQFF.

This clonotype appeared many times. The chain uses TRBV2 and TRBJ1-5; D gene unclear. This CDR3 has 14 amino acids. Trimming removed 6 bases from V and 3 bases from J, with 12 bases in between. Looked up from germline, CDR1 is SNHLY and CDR2 is FYNNEI. This CDR3 is CASRFDPANQPQHF. The CDR3 nucleotides are TGTGCCAGCAGATTCGACCCTGCCAATCAGCCCCAGCATTTT.

The rearrangement uses TRBV20-1 and TRBJ2-7; 9 positions agree with TRBD1. From germline, CDR1 is DFQATT and CDR2 SNEGSKA (reference sequence). Trimming cost V 5 bases and J 4 bases; bases outside gene matches: 9. CDR3 size: 14 residues. The CDR3 DNA reads TGCAGTGCTCAGGGACAGGGCGAATGGTACGAGCAGTACGTC. Its protein product is CSAQGQGEWYEQYV.

This clonotype was recorded a few times. The rearrangement uses TRBV6-1 and TRBJ1-5, with a possible D match to TRBD1 (6 bases). V was pared by 10 bases and J by 5 bases, with 15 bases between. From germline, CDR1 is MNHNS and CDR2 SASEGT. This CDR3 has 13 residues. This chain's CDR3 is CATGGRSHQPQHF. The CDR3 DNA follows: TGTGCCACCGGGGGCAGGTCCCATCAGCCCCAGCATTTT.

CDR3 coding DNA: TGCAGTGCTAAGGGACAGGGGGCAATAGGAGAGCAGTACTTC. It yields the protein CSAKGQGAIGEQYF. J is TRBJ2-7 and V is TRBV20-1, with TRBD1 identical over 12 bases. The CDR3 is 14 amino acids. Germline V gene lookup returns CDR1 DFQATT and CDR2 SNEGSKA (reference sequence). J gave up 7 bases and V 4 bases, and 8 bases lay outside the gene matches.

The V gene is TRBV20-1, the J gene TRBJ1-2, with D possibly TRBD1 on 6 matching bases. Trimming removed 3 bases at V and 9 bases at J, with 14 bases between. The V gene's germline CDR1 is DFQATT and CDR2 SNEGSKA (reference sequence). This CDR3 has 12 amino acids. The CDR3 DNA reads as TGCAGTGCTAGGTCCGGGGGCGAAAGCTACACCTTC. It codes for CSARSGGESYTF.

The chain has TRBV12-3 or TRBV12-4 and TRBJ2-1; TRBD2 aligns across 8 bases. With V trimmed by 10 bases and J by 3 bases, 8 bases remained unmatched. The CDR3 is made up of 14 amino acids. CDR3 bases: TGTGCCACATCCGGGACTAGGGGCTACAATGAGCAGTTCTTC. This encodes CATSGTRGYNEQFF.

This clonotype has more than one count but fewer than ten. The chain uses TRBV3-1 and TRBJ2-7, with D unresolved. CDR3 length: 14 amino acids. Trimming took 2 bases from V and 5 from J, leaving 13 bases between them. CDR1 and CDR2 (germline): LGHDT, YNNKEL (reference sequence). CDR3 in amino acids: CASSQLSATDEQYF. CDR3 DNA: TGTGCCAGCAGCCAATTGAGTGCTACCGACGAGCAGTACTTC.